Below, 17 T cell receptor beta chains from the same sample are listed, as sequenced in a study of blood T cell repertoires in COVID-19. Assay: immunoSEQ multiplex PCR; the TCRdb copy retains only in-frame clones and omits some. The data contain under 150,000 clones, around four fifths of them singletons. The sequenced sample consisted of peripheral blood. Every receptor here comes from a woman in her 40s with acute or convalescent COVID-19.

The gene calls are TRBV15 and TRBJ1-3; no definite D call. Per the germline V gene, CDR1 is LNHNV and CDR2 is YYDKDF (reference sequence). V lost 1 base, J lost 4 bases, and 17 bases lay in between. The CDR3 covers 17 residues. CDR3 bases: TGTGCCACCAGCAGAGGACACCCCTCCGAGAGAGGAAACACCATATATTTT. Protein product: CATSRGHPSERGNTIYF. Looking up the rest from reference TRBV15 and TRBJ1-3 gives the full variable domain: DAMVIQNPRYQVTQFGKPVTLSCSQTLNHNVMYWYQQKSSQAPKLLFHYYDKDFNNEADTPDNFQSRRPNTSFCFLDIRSPGLGDTAMYLCATSRGHPSERGNTIYFGEGSWLTVV.

V and J are TRBV5-1 and TRBJ2-1, with D unclear. Deletions cut 5 bases from V and 1 base from J, with 7 bases between. The germline CDR1 and CDR2 sequences are SGHRS and YFSETQ. The CDR3 consists of 13 residues. In nucleotides, the CDR3 is TGCGCCAGCAGACCAGGTTCCTACAATGAGCAGTTCTTC. This sequence encodes CASRPGSYNEQFF. Variable domain in full (rest from reference TRBV5-1 and TRBJ2-1): KAGVTQTPRYLIKTRGQQVTLSCSPISGHRSVSWYQQTPGQGLQFLFEYFSETQRNKGNFPGRFSGRQFSNSRSEMNVSTLELGDSALYLCASRPGSYNEQFFGPGTRLTVL.

The CDR3 region is CASSNRVLNYGYTF. The CDR3 DNA is TGTGCCAGTAGTAACAGGGTATTGAACTATGGCTACACCTTC. The chain links TRBV19 to TRBJ1-2; TRBD1 might be the D (6 bases). In germline, CDR1 is LNHDA, CDR2 SQIVND (reference sequence). This CDR3 region has 14 residues. With 4 bases removed from V and 2 bases from J, the gap between germline ends came to 11 bases.

This chain connects TRBV6-6 to TRBJ1-1; no definite D call. Germline CDR1 and CDR2: MNHNY and SVGAGI (reference sequence). The CDR3 contains 13 residues. V was cut by 5 bases and J by 4 bases, with 11 bases left in between. This CDR3 reads CASSEGAITEAFF. In DNA form, the CDR3 reads TGTGCCAGCAGTGAGGGAGCGATCACTGAAGCTTTCTTT.

The chain couples TRBV6-1 to TRBJ1-2; unclear D gene. This CDR3 region has 16 residues. Trimming left V 0 bases short and J 5 bases short, with 16 bases between. Germline CDR1 and CDR2: MNHNS and SASEGT. The CDR3 spells CASSEAGNKGEYGYTF. The CDR3, as DNA: TGTGCCAGCAGTGAAGCGGGCAACAAGGGAGAGTATGGCTACACCTTC.

The V and J genes are TRBV5-6 and TRBJ2-7; 12 nucleotides agree with TRBD1. The CDR3 has 16 residues. In germline, CDR1 is SGHDT, CDR2 YYEEEE. The ends lost 4 bases at V and 0 bases at J; junction bases unmatched: 5. Here the CDR3 reads CASSGGTGGASYEQYF. As DNA, the CDR3 is TGTGCCAGCAGCGGAGGGACAGGGGGCGCCTCCTACGAGCAGTACTTC.

This clone was counted a single time. The chain links TRBV19 to TRBJ2-2; 7 positions agree with TRBD1. Germline V gives CDR1 LNHDA, CDR2 SQIVND (reference sequence). CDR3 length equals 15 residues. J lost 2 bases, V lost 5 bases, and 5 bases had no gene match. CDR3 amino acids: CASSVGDRNTGELFF. For the CDR3, the DNA is TGTGCCAGTAGTGTGGGGGACAGAAACACCGGGGAGCTGTTTTTT.

J is TRBJ2-5 and V is TRBV5-4; TRBD2 might be the D (5 bases). Germline V CDR1 and CDR2: SGHNT, YYREEE (reference sequence). CDR3 length equals 16 residues. The V and J ends lost 3 bases and 1 base respectively, with 16 bases between them. The CDR3 region has the DNA TGTGCCAGCAGCTCCTCTCCCCAAGCGGCCCAAGAGACCCAGTACTTC. Its translation: CASSSSPQAAQETQYF. The entire variable domain, with the rest obtained from reference TRBV5-4 and TRBJ2-5, is as follows: ETGVTQSPTHLIKTRGQQVTLRCSSQSGHNTVSWYQQALGQGPQFIFQYYREEENGRGNFPPRFSGLQFPNYSSELNVNALELDDSALYLCASSSSPQAAQETQYFGPGTRLLVL.

V usage is TRBV3-1 (or the pseudogene TRBV3-2) and J usage is TRBJ1-2; 8 bases map to TRBD1. CDR1 and CDR2 from the germline V gene are LGHDT and YNNKEL (reference sequence). J lost 5 bases, V lost 0 bases, and 8 bases had no gene match. This CDR3 comprises 16 residues. Here the CDR3 DNA reads TGTGCCAGCAGCCAAGACCGACAGGGGCCGGTTTATGGCTACACCTTC. Its translation: CASSQDRQGPVYGYTF.

The chain employs TRBV7-9 and TRBJ2-4; a weak D match, TRBD1 (5 bases). Germline CDR1 and CDR2: SEHNR and FQNEAQ (reference sequence). This CDR3 is 17 amino acids long. V lost 4 bases and J lost 4, with 20 bases in between. CDR3 bases: TGTGCCAGCAGCTACCCCCCCGCGCAGGGTTCAAAAAACATTCAGTACTTC. Translated, it gives CASSYPPAQGSKNIQYF.

The V gene is TRBV5-1, the J gene TRBJ2-7; 7 positions agree with TRBD2. This CDR3 contains 16 residues. The V and J ends lost 0 bases and 0 bases, in that order; junction bases with no gene match: 6. The germline V gene has CDR1 SGHRS and CDR2 YFSETQ. The CDR3, as DNA: TGCGCCAGCAGCTTGGGTGGACTAGATTTCTCCTACGAGCAGTACTTC. Its protein product is CASSLGGLDFSYEQYF.

The chain has TRBV5-1 and TRBJ1-5; D remains ambiguous. Germline V lookup: CDR1 SGHRS, CDR2 YFSETQ. The CDR3 is 13 amino acids. V was shortened by 2 bases and J by 7 bases, with 10 bases between the two germline ends. CDR3 sequence reads: CASSLTPGQPQHF. The CDR3 region has the DNA TGCGCCAGCAGCTTAACCCCGGGGCAGCCCCAGCATTTT.

The chain links TRBV5-1 to TRBJ2-2, with 7 positions matching TRBD2. The CDR3 loop spans 15 amino acids. V gave up 5 bases and J gave up 6 bases; unmatched junction bases: 10. Germline-derived CDR1 and CDR2 are SGHRS and YFSETQ. The chain's CDR3 is CASRSGGGYAGELFF. CDR3 sequence (DNA): TGCGCCAGCAGGAGCGGCGGGGGATACGCCGGGGAGCTGTTTTTT.

This chain joins TRBV18 and TRBJ2-5; 7 bases fit TRBD2. This CDR3 comprises 13 residues. V was clipped by 2 bases and J by 4 bases; unmatched bases: 1. The germline V gene has CDR1 KGHSH and CDR2 LQKENI. The CDR3, as DNA: TGTGCCAGCTCACCAGCGGGAGTAGAGACCCAGTACTTC. Encoded protein: CASSPAGVETQYF.

This clone was observed a single time. The chain recombines TRBV5-1 with TRBJ1-2; D ambiguous. The CDR3 has 13 residues. CDR1 and CDR2 (germline): SGHRS, YFSETQ. V lost 4 bases, J lost 1 base, and 8 bases lay in between. The CDR3 DNA reads as TGCGCCAGCAGCCAAGACAATAACTATGGCTACACCTTC. Its protein product is CASSQDNNYGYTF.

The chain recombines TRBV6-5 with TRBJ2-2; the match to TRBD1 covers 8 bases. The CDR3 consists of 15 residues. Losses at the gene ends were 2 bases for V and 7 bases for J; bases not matched to a gene: 6. Germline values: CDR1 MNHEY, CDR2 SVGAGI. The CDR3 DNA sequence: TGTGCCAGCAGTTACGAGACAGGGGATGGCGGGGAGCTGTTTTTT. Protein: CASSYETGDGGELFF.

The genes are TRBV11-2 and TRBJ1-3, with no clear D. Germline CDR1 reads SGHAT; CDR2 reads FQNNGV. Deletions cut 4 bases from V and 1 base from J, with 11 bases between. This CDR3 has 15 amino acids. The CDR3 sequence: CASSSPRESGNTIYF. The CDR3 nucleotides read TGTGCCAGCAGCTCGCCGAGGGAATCTGGAAACACCATATATTTT. The full variable domain, completed using reference TRBV11-2 and TRBJ1-3, is EAGVAQSPRYKIIEKRQSVAFWCNPISGHATLYWYQQILGQGPKLLIQFQNNGVVDDSQLPKDRFSAERLKGVDSTLKIQPAKLEDSAVYLCASSSPRESGNTIYFGEGSWLTVV.